These 32 T cell receptor beta chains came from one sample sequenced in a study of identical twins. TCRdb redid the calling of the 5' RACE reads with MiXCR, one entry per CDR3 protein. The table shows about 570,000 distinct CDR3 sequences, with roughly 9.5% occurring only once. In addition, the sample was reused for a study of yellow fever vaccine responses in identical twins.

The source material was PBMCs. All receptors come from a woman under 30 in good health.

The chain combines TRBV4-3 with TRBJ2-1, with D possibly being TRBD1 (5 bases). In germline, CDR1 is LGHNA, CDR2 YSLEER. The CDR3 totals 14 residues. V was trimmed by 4 bases and J by 7 bases, leaving 14 bases between them. The CDR3 is CASSPLPRQNEQFF. Here the CDR3 DNA reads TGCGCCAGCAGCCCCCTCCCTCGACAGAATGAGCAGTTCTTC.

This clonotype was observed a handful of times. The chain combines TRBV20-1 with TRBJ2-7, with 13 bases lining up with TRBD2. The junction had 3 bases not matched to a gene; V was cut back by 6 bases and J by 7 bases. The CDR3 contains 12 residues. Germline V gene sequence: CDR1 DFQATT, CDR2 SNEGSKA (reference sequence). In DNA form, the CDR3 reads TGCAGTGCCCCGGGACTAGCGGGAGAGCAGTACTTC. This sequence encodes CSAPGLAGEQYF.

The chain recombines TRBV2 with TRBJ2-3, with D maybe TRBD1 (5 bases). Trimming removed 8 bases from V and 1 base from J, with 16 bases in between. Germline CDR1 and CDR2: SNHLY and FYNNEI. The CDR3 covers 15 residues. The CDR3 protein is CASDLQEVGTDTQYF. CDR3 coding DNA: TGTGCCAGCGACCTACAGGAAGTAGGCACAGATACGCAGTATTTT.

The CDR3 sequence: CAISGLAGGPYNEQFF. CDR3 sequence (DNA): TGTGCCATCAGTGGGCTAGCGGGAGGGCCCTACAATGAGCAGTTCTTC. V gene TRBV10-3 combines with J gene TRBJ2-1; 12 nucleotides line up with TRBD2. Germline loops: CDR1 ENHRY, CDR2 SYGVKD. Trimming took 4 bases from V and 2 from J; bases not matched to a gene: 3. The CDR3 is made up of 16 amino acids.

This clonotype was seen many times. The rearrangement links TRBV5-1 to TRBJ1-3; D possibly corresponds to TRBD1 (5 bases). The CDR3 loop spans 15 amino acids. V was pared by 0 bases and J by 4 bases, with 11 bases between. Looked up from germline, CDR1 is SGHRS and CDR2 is YFSETQ. CDR3 in amino acids: CASSLDGGYGNTIYF. CDR3 nucleotide sequence: TGCGCCAGCAGCTTGGATGGGGGATACGGAAACACCATATATTTT.

This clonotype has ten or more counts. The chain joins TRBV7-9 to TRBJ2-1; 7 bases fit TRBD1. CDR3 size: 14 residues. The J segment lost 6 bases and the V segment lost 5 bases, leaving 7 bases of the junction unmatched. The germline V gene has CDR1 SEHNR and CDR2 FQNEAQ (reference sequence). The CDR3 spells CASSTTNRGNEQFF. The CDR3 region has the DNA TGTGCCAGCAGCACGACCAACAGGGGCAATGAGCAGTTCTTC.

This clonotype was detected only a few times. The rearrangement joins TRBV4-1 to TRBJ1-3; no reliable D call. Trimming took 0 bases from V and 6 from J, leaving 6 bases between them. CDR1 and CDR2 (germline): MGHRA, YSYEKL. This CDR3 region has 13 residues. CDR3 DNA: TGCGCCAGCAGCCAAGATCGTGCAAACACCATATATTTT. Protein: CASSQDRANTIYF.

This clonotype has a count of ten or more. The V call is TRBV20-1, the J call TRBJ2-5; 12 bases are a match to TRBD2. Trimming took 0 bases from V and 2 from J; bases not matched to a gene: 4. CDR1 DFQATT and CDR2 SNEGSKA come from the germline V gene (reference sequence). The CDR3 contains 16 residues. This CDR3 reads CSARDMTSGGQETQYF. In nucleotides, the CDR3 is TGCAGTGCTAGAGATATGACTAGCGGGGGACAAGAGACCCAGTACTTC.

This clonotype was seen a handful of times. The chain recombines TRBV7-9 with TRBJ2-1; 7 bases are a match to TRBD2. Germline CDR1 and CDR2: SEHNR and FQNEAQ (reference sequence). V gave up 5 bases and J gave up 5 bases; unmatched junction bases: 9. The CDR3 runs 15 residues. The CDR3 loop reads CASSTSAGFNNEQFF. CDR3 in DNA: TGTGCCAGCAGCACTTCAGCGGGATTTAACAATGAGCAGTTCTTC.

The sample holds a few counts of this clonotype. The CDR3 is CASSQVRRDTQYF. The CDR3 DNA reads TGCGCCAGCAGCCAAGTTCGACGGGATACGCAGTATTTT. V is TRBV4-3 and J is TRBJ2-3; D gene uncertain. Germline CDR1 is LGHNA and CDR2 is YSLEER. The V gene lost 1 base and the J gene lost 6 bases, with 8 bases spanning the gap. This CDR3 contains 13 residues.

This clonotype was picked up many times. V gene TRBV5-1 combines with J gene TRBJ1-4, with D possibly TRBD1 on 5 matching bases. CDR1 and CDR2 from the germline V gene are SGHRS and YFSETQ. The CDR3 has 15 residues. V dropped 1 base and J dropped 0 bases, with 7 bases sitting between them. CDR3 residues: CASSLMGATNEKLFF. CDR3 coding DNA: TGCGCCAGCAGCTTGATGGGGGCAACTAATGAAAAACTGTTTTTT.

The chain uses TRBV29-1 and TRBJ1-5, with a tentative D call TRBD1 (6 bases). The CDR3 is made up of 12 amino acids. Germline CDR1 SQVTM, CDR2 ANQGSEA. The CDR3 nucleotides are TGCGGGGTAGGGGGGTTAAATCAGCCCCAGCATTTT. Its translation: CGVGGLNQPQHF. Complete variable domain (other parts from reference TRBV29-1 and TRBJ1-5): SAVISQKPSRDICQRGTSLTIQCQVDSQVTMMFWYRQQPGQSLTLIATANQGSEATYESGFVIDKFPISRPNLTFSTLTVSNMSPEDSSIYLCGVGGLNQPQHFGDGTRLSIL.

The chain has TRBV7-8 and TRBJ2-4; 10 nucleotides line up with TRBD1. CDR1 and CDR2 from the germline V gene are SGHVS and FQNEAQ. The CDR3 is 16 amino acids. V lost 4 bases, J lost 6 bases, and 9 bases stayed unmatched. CDR3 sequence: CASSSELGQGGNIQYF. CDR3 coding DNA: TGTGCCAGCAGCTCAGAACTAGGACAGGGGGGAAACATTCAGTACTTC.

This clonotype has only a few counts. V is TRBV30 and J is TRBJ2-2; possibly TRBD2 for D (6 bases). The CDR3 covers 14 residues. The ends were cut back, 3 bases at V and 5 bases at J, with 13 bases in the middle. Germline values: CDR1 GTSNPN, CDR2 SVGIG (reference sequence). DNA for the CDR3: TGTGCCTGGAGCATCAGTGGGAGGACCGGGGAGCTGTTTTTT. Encoded protein: CAWSISGRTGELFF.

The chain is built from TRBV7-2 and TRBJ2-7; tentative D call: TRBD1 (5 bases). CDR1 is SGHTA and CDR2 is FQGNSA in the germline V gene. The V end was cut by 0 bases, the J end by 2 bases, with 11 bases between. The CDR3 covers 15 residues. The DNA for the CDR3 is TGTGCCAGCAGCTTAGCGCGTAGGGGAACCTACGAGCAGTACTTC. The encoded protein is CASSLARRGTYEQYF.

V and J are TRBV6-2 or TRBV6-3 and TRBJ2-3; D perhaps matches TRBD1 (6 bases). Germline V gives CDR1 MNHEY, CDR2 SVGEGT. V was cut by 4 bases and J by 2 bases, with 10 bases left in between. The CDR3 sequence is 14 residues long. The chain's CDR3 is CASSSGQPTDTQYF. The CDR3 bases are TGTGCCAGCAGTTCCGGACAGCCCACAGATACGCAGTATTTT.

This clonotype has just a few counts. This sequence joins TRBV11-2 and TRBJ2-3, with 9 bases that match TRBD2. Germline CDR1 and CDR2: SGHAT and FQNNGV. This CDR3 comprises 14 residues. The V and J ends lost 5 bases and 6 bases, in that order; junction bases with no gene match: 6. The CDR3 nucleotides read TGTGCCAGCAGCCGCGGGGGGGTCTCGGATACGCAGTATTTT. This gives the protein CASSRGGVSDTQYF.

The chain combines TRBV28 with TRBJ2-5; D possibly corresponds to TRBD2 (7 bases). Germline V gives CDR1 MDHEN, CDR2 SYDVKM. The CDR3 is 18 amino acids. The V end was cut by 4 bases, the J end by 7 bases, with 28 bases between. The CDR3 spells CASSSAPPGTLRGGTQYF. The CDR3 DNA follows: TGTGCCAGCAGTTCCGCCCCACCCGGGACCCTGAGGGGGGGGACCCAGTACTTC.

This clonotype was observed a handful of times. The V and J genes are TRBV4-2 and TRBJ2-7; possible D gene TRBD2, 5 bases. V lost 2 bases to trimming and J lost 6 bases, with 14 bases between them. This CDR3 spans 14 amino acids. The germline gives CDR1 LGHNA, CDR2 YNFKEQ. This CDR3 is CASSQRRGQAEQYF. DNA of the CDR3: TGTGCCAGCAGCCAACGCCGCGGGCAGGCCGAGCAGTACTTC.

At least ten counts were recorded for this clonotype. The chain carries TRBV2 and TRBJ2-5, with D perhaps TRBD1 or TRBD2 (5 bases each). CDR3 length: 15 residues. The V gene's germline CDR1 is SNHLY and CDR2 FYNNEI. Trimming stripped 7 bases from V and 5 bases from J, with 20 bases between. CDR3 region: CASTRRDAARETQYF. The DNA for the CDR3 is TGTGCCAGCACTCGCAGGGACGCGGCCAGGGAGACCCAGTACTTC. Full variable domain (outside the CDR3, taken from reference TRBV2 and TRBJ2-5): EPEVTQTPSHQVTQMGQEVILRCVPISNHLYFYWYRQILGQKVEFLVSFYNNEISEKSEIFDDQFSVERPDGSNFTLKIRSTKLEDSAMYFCASTRRDAARETQYFGPGTRLLVL.

This clonotype was observed at least ten times. This chain joins TRBV7-2 and TRBJ2-1, with D perhaps TRBD1 (5 bases). V lost 2 bases and J 9 bases, leaving 14 bases between the germline ends. Per the germline V gene, CDR1 is SGHTA and CDR2 is FQGNSA. This CDR3 has 14 residues. CDR3 sequence (DNA): TGTGCCAGCAGCTTATCGTTTGGGGCAGCTGAGCAGTTCTTC. Its translation: CASSLSFGAAEQFF.

At least ten counts were recorded for this clonotype. CDR3 DNA: TGTGCCAGCAGCTTAGCGGGGTTCCAAGAGACCCAGTACTTC. It specifies CASSLAGFQETQYF. The rearrangement joins TRBV7-8 to TRBJ2-5; D remains unclear. The CDR3 spans 14 residues. Germline CDR1 SGHVS, CDR2 FQNEAQ. V dropped 0 bases and J dropped 1 base, with 6 bases sitting between them.

The chain employs TRBV2 and TRBJ1-6; D unclear. The CDR3 consists of 12 residues. Trimming pared 6 bases from V and 12 bases from J, leaving 12 bases between. The germline gives CDR1 SNHLY, CDR2 FYNNEI. This CDR3 reads CASSRRLEPLHF. CDR3 nucleotides: TGTGCCAGCAGCCGCCGCCTCGAACCCCTCCACTTT.

V gene TRBV3-1 combines with J gene TRBJ2-7; D is uncertain. Germline values: CDR1 LGHDT, CDR2 YNNKEL (reference sequence). The CDR3 runs 15 residues. Trimming left V 2 bases short and J 2 bases short, with 13 bases between. DNA of the CDR3: TGTGCCAGCAGCCAAAATCCGGGCTGGGCCTACGAGCAGTACTTC. Protein: CASSQNPGWAYEQYF.

This clonotype turned up a few times. The CDR3, as DNA: TGCGCCAGCAGCCCCCTTGGGGACAGGGATTACAATGAGCAGTTCTTC. Amino acids: CASSPLGDRDYNEQFF. The V gene is TRBV5-1, the J gene TRBJ2-1, with TRBD1 matching over 9 bases. CDR1 and CDR2 from the germline V gene are SGHRS and YFSETQ. The CDR3 covers 16 residues. J was trimmed by 4 bases and V by 4 bases; bases with no gene match: 9.

This clonotype was observed a single time. The genes are TRBV18 and TRBJ2-3, with TRBD2 matching 8 bases. The CDR3 spans 18 residues. Germline loops: CDR1 KGHSH, CDR2 LQKENI. V was pared by 3 bases and J by 1 base, with 12 bases of the junction left unmatched. Here the CDR3 reads CASSPPLLTSEGTDTQYF. The DNA of the CDR3 is TGTGCCAGCTCACCTCCTCTCCTGACTAGCGAAGGCACAGATACGCAGTATTTT. The full variable domain, completed using reference TRBV18 and TRBJ2-3, is NAGVMQNPRHLVRRRGQEARLRCSPMKGHSHVYWYRQLPEEGLKFMVYLQKENIIDESGMPKERFSAEFPKEGPSILRIQQVVRGDSAAYFCASSPPLLTSEGTDTQYFGPGTRLTVL.

The V and J genes are TRBV5-7 and TRBJ1-4, with D possibly matching TRBD1 (6 bases). TRBV5-7 is annotated as an ORF whose role is uncertain. The CDR3 runs to 12 residues. Trimming pared 4 bases from V and 13 bases from J, leaving 14 bases between. CDR3 sequence reads: CASSGAGQRLFF. As DNA, the CDR3 is TGTGCCAGCAGCGGTGCGGGACAAAGACTGTTTTTT.

This clonotype showed up many times. This chain joins TRBV27 and TRBJ2-5; a possible D gene is TRBD1 (6 bases). The germline CDR1 and CDR2 sequences are MNHEY and SMNVEV (reference sequence). Trimming stripped 6 bases from V and 5 bases from J, with 13 bases between. This CDR3 region has 13 residues. This CDR3 reads CASRPGHWETQYF. The CDR3 nucleotides are TGTGCCAGCAGGCCGGGACATTGGGAGACCCAGTACTTC.

The genes are TRBV6-5 and TRBJ2-1; no reliable D call. The germline V gene encodes CDR1 MNHEY and CDR2 SVGAGI. The CDR3 is made up of 15 amino acids. V lost 2 bases, J lost 4 bases, and 12 bases lay in between. The CDR3 loop is CASSYPKGRYNEQFF. In DNA form, the CDR3 reads TGTGCCAGCAGTTACCCGAAGGGTCGATACAATGAGCAGTTCTTC.

This clonotype was seen repeatedly, ten times or more. The chain has TRBV5-1 and TRBJ2-1; the D is unclear. CDR3 length equals 12 residues. Per the germline V gene, CDR1 is SGHRS and CDR2 is YFSETQ. Trimming left V 4 bases short and J 8 bases short, with 10 bases between. In DNA form, the CDR3 reads TGCGCCAGCAGCCTTCAAGGCCATGAGCAGTTCTTC. Its protein is CASSLQGHEQFF. The variable domain in full, completed from reference TRBV5-1 and TRBJ2-1, reads KAGVTQTPRYLIKTRGQQVTLSCSPISGHRSVSWYQQTPGQGLQFLFEYFSETQRNKGNFPGRFSGRQFSNSRSEMNVSTLELGDSALYLCASSLQGHEQFFGPGTRLTVL.

This rearrangement joins TRBV27 to TRBJ1-1; no clear D gene. The CDR3 is 14 amino acids. The V gene lost 5 bases and the J gene lost 6 bases, with 16 bases spanning the gap. In germline, CDR1 is MNHEY, CDR2 SMNVEV (reference sequence). The CDR3 loop reads CASSPRTGGAEAFF. In DNA form, the CDR3 reads TGTGCCAGCAGTCCCCGTACGGGTGGCGCTGAAGCTTTCTTT.

V is TRBV24-1 and J is TRBJ1-2, with 7 bases that match TRBD1. There are 16 residues in the CDR3. Unmatched junction bases numbered 9, after V lost 2 bases and J lost 4 bases. Germline loops: CDR1 KGHDR, CDR2 SFDVKD. In DNA, the CDR3 is TGTGCCACCAGTGATTCGGGACAGCGAAACATCTATGGCTACACCTTC. It translates to CATSDSGQRNIYGYTF.